The sequence of this TCR beta chain was determined in a study of beta chain features in type 1 diabetes. Every isolated RNA sample was fully reverse transcribed, so sequencing captured expressed TCRB transcripts. TCRdb's table, derived via immunoSEQ multiplex PCR, lists solely in-frame clones and lacks some. This table holds 300,000 or so clones, approximately 8.2% found once. This clone turned up a few times. Its antigen is unidentified. The CDR3 length is 12 residues. The germline CDR1 and CDR2 sequences are SEHNR and FQNEAQ (reference sequence). With 3 bases removed from V and 9 bases from J, the gap between germline ends came to 12 bases. Findings and caveats of the study: Type 1 diabetes patients had fewer VDJ junction insertions and more deletions.

The gene calls are TRBV7-9 and TRBJ2-7; D is ambiguous. Sequenced input: central memory CD4+ T cells from blood. The TCR comes from a young woman in good health. CDR3 in amino acids: CASSFFAGGQYF. In DNA form, the CDR3 reads TGTGCCAGCAGCTTTTTTGCAGGCGGGCAGTACTTC.